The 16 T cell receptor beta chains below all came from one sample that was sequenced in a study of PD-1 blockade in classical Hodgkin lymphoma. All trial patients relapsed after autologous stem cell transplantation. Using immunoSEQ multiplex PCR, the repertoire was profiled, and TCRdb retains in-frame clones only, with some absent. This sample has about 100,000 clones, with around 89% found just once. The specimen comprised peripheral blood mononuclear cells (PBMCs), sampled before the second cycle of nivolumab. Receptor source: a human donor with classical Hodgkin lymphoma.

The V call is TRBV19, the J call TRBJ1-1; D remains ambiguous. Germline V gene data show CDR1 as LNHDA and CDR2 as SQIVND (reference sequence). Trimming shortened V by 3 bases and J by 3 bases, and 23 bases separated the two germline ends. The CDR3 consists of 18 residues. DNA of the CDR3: TGTGCCAGTAGTATTATTCCGTGGGGAAACTCGAGGGACACTGAAGCTTTCTTT. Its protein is CASSIIPWGNSRDTEAFF.

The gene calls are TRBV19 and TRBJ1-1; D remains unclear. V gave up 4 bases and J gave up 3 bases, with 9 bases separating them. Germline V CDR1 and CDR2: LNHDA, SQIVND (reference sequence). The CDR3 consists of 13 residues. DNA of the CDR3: TGTGCCAGTAGTACCCCAGGACACACTGAAGCTTTCTTT. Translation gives CASSTPGHTEAFF.

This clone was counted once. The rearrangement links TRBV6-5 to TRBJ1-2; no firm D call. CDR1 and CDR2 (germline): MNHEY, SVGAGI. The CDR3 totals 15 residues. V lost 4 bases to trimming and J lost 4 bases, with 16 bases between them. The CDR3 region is CASSSNPWPRYGYTF. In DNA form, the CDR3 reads TGTGCCAGCAGTTCCAATCCTTGGCCCCGCTATGGCTACACCTTC.

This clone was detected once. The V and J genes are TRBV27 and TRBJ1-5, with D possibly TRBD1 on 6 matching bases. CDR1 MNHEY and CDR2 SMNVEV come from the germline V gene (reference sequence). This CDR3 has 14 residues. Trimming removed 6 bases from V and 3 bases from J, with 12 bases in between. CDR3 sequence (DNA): TGTGCCAGCAGAACCGGACAGCACAATCAGCCCCAGCATTTT. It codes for CASRTGQHNQPQHF.

CDR3 amino acids: CASSPYRGQGFVVQETQYF. The DNA for the CDR3 is TGTGCCAGCAGTCCTTATAGGGGACAGGGGTTTGTAGTCCAAGAGACCCAGTACTTC. The V gene is TRBV27, the J gene TRBJ2-5, with 10 bases matching TRBD1. V gave up 5 bases and J gave up 1 base; unmatched junction bases: 16. CDR3 length: 19 amino acids. The germline V gene has CDR1 MNHEY and CDR2 SMNVEV (reference sequence).

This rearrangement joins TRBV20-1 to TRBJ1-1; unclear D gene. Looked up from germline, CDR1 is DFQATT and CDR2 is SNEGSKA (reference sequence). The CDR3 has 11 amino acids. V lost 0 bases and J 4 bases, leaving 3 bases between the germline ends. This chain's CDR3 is CSAREGTEAFF. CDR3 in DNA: TGCAGTGCTAGAGAGGGCACTGAAGCTTTCTTT.

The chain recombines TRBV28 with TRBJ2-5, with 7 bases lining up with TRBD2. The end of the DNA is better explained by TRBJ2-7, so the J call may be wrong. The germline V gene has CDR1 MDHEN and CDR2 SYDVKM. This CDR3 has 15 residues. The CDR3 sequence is CASSPKAGSYYEQYF. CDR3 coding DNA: TGTGCCAGCAGTCCTAAAGCGGGATCCTACTACGAGCAGTACTTC.

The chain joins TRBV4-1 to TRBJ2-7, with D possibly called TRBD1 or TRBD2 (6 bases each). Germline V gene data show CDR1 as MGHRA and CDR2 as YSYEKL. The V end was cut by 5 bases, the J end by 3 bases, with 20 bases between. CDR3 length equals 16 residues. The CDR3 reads CASSSGARDGVYEQYF. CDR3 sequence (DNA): TGCGCCAGCAGCTCAGGGGCGCGGGACGGAGTCTACGAGCAGTACTTC.

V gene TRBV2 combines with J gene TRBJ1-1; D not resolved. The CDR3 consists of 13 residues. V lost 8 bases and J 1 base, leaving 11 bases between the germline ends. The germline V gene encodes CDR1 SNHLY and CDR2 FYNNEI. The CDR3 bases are TGTGCCAGCCGGACGGGGAGGAACACTGAAGCTTTCTTT. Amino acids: CASRTGRNTEAFF.

The CDR3 DNA is TGTGCCAGCAGCTTAGGGGGGCGCTTTATCTATGAGCAGTTCTTC. Protein: CASSLGGRFIYEQFF. The V call is TRBV7-6, the J call TRBJ2-1, with D possibly TRBD1 on 6 matching bases. Germline values: CDR1 SGHVS, CDR2 FNYEAQ. The length of the CDR3 is 15 residues. V lost 1 base and J lost 8, with 15 bases in between.

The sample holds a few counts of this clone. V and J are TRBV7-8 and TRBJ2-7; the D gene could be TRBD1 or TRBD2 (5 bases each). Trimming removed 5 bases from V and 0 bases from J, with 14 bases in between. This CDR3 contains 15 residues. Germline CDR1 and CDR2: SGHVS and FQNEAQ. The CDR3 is CASSVYQGPSYEQYF. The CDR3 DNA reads TGTGCCAGCAGCGTCTACCAGGGACCCTCCTACGAGCAGTACTTC.

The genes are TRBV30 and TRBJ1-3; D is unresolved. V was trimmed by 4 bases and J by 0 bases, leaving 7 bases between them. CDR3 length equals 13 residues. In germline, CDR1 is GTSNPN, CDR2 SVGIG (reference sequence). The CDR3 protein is CAWISSSGNTIYF. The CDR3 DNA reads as TGTGCCTGGATATCGAGCTCTGGAAACACCATATATTTT.

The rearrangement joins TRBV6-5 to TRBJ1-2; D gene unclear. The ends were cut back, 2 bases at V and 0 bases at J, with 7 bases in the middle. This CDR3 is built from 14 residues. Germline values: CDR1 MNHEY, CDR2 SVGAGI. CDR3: CASSYNAANYGYTF. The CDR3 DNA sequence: TGTGCCAGCAGTTACAATGCTGCTAACTATGGCTACACCTTC.

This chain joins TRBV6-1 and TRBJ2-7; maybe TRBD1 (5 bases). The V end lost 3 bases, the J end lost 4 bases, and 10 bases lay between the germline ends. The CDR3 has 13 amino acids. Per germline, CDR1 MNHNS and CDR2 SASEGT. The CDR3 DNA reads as TGTGCCAGCAGTGATAATCAGGGTTACGAGCAGTACTTC. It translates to CASSDNQGYEQYF.

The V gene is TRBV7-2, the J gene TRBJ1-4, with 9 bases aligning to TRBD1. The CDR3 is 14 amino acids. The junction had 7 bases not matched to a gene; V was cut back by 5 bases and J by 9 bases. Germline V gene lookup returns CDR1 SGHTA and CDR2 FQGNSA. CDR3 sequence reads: CASSPDRGSQKLFF. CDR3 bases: TGTGCCAGCAGCCCTGACAGGGGGAGTCAAAAACTGTTTTTT.

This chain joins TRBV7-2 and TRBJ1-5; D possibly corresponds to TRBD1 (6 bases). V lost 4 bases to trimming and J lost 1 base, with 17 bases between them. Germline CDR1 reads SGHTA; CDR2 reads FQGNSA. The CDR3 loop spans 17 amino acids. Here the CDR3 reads CASSSELTGPSNQPQHF. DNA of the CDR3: TGTGCCAGCAGCTCAGAACTTACAGGGCCAAGCAATCAGCCCCAGCATTTT.